This TCR beta chain is from a study of T-cell reconstitution after alpha-beta-depleted transplantation in children. The authors prepared the TCRbeta library with unique molecular identifiers. TCRdb re-called the PCR reads with MiXCR, one entry per CDR3 protein. The table shows fewer than 400,000 distinct CDR3 sequences, with about a fifth occurring only once. This clonotype was counted a few times. The source was PBMCs from the stem cell graft donor, collected from the stem cell graft. This TCR was recovered from a human donor who donated a stem cell graft to a child with acute myeloid leukemia.

The CDR3 nucleotides read TGTGCCAGCAGCTTAGACCCGGACCACTATACGCAGTATTTT. Translating it yields CASSLDPDHYTQYF. The chain couples TRBV5-5 to TRBJ2-3; D remains unclear. The CDR3 is 14 amino acids. The germline gives CDR1 SGHKS, CDR2 YYEKEE (reference sequence). Trimming left V 2 bases short and J 7 bases short, with 14 bases between. Using reference TRBV5-5 and TRBJ2-3 for the parts outside the CDR3, the full variable domain is DAGVTQSPTHLIKTRGQQVTLRCSPISGHKSVSWYQQVLGQGPQFIFQYYEKEERGRGNFPDRFSARQFPNYSSELNVNALLLGDSALYLCASSLDPDHYTQYFGPGTRLTVL.